Below, 24 T cell receptor beta chains from the same sample are listed, as sequenced in a study of blood T cell repertoires in COVID-19. Clones were sequenced by immunoSEQ multiplex PCR, and TCRdb holds only the in-frame ones, with some missing. Among approximately 290,000 clones listed, more than 85% were seen once. The source material was peripheral blood. The receptors here all came from a man aged 30 to 39 with acute or convalescent COVID-19.

For this clone: Distinct nucleotide sequences in the sample also encode this CDR3. This rearrangement joins TRBV28 to TRBJ1-2; D possibly corresponds to TRBD1 (6 bases). Germline loops: CDR1 MDHEN, CDR2 SYDVKM. V dropped 3 bases and J dropped 2 bases, with 7 bases sitting between them. The CDR3 runs 13 residues. Written as DNA, the CDR3 is TGTGCCAGCAGTTTCGGACAGAACTATGGCTACACCTTC. Its protein product is CASSFGQNYGYTF.

This chain joins TRBV7-6 and TRBJ2-1, with a tentative D call TRBD1 (6 bases). Trimming removed 2 bases from V and 0 bases from J, with 11 bases in between. CDR3 length: 16 residues. Germline V gene sequence: CDR1 SGHVS, CDR2 FNYEAQ. CDR3 protein: CASSLYGGSSYNEQFF. The CDR3 DNA reads TGTGCCAGCAGCTTATATGGGGGCAGCTCCTACAATGAGCAGTTCTTC.

On this clone: The sample has other DNA sequences that encode this CDR3 too. The chain uses TRBV30 and TRBJ2-1; D might be TRBD2 (5 bases). CDR1 and CDR2 from the germline V gene are GTSNPN and SVGIG (reference sequence). The CDR3 contains 15 residues. V gave up 0 bases and J gave up 0 bases, with 9 bases separating them. Here the CDR3 reads CAWSVLGSSYNEQFF. The CDR3 DNA reads as TGTGCCTGGAGTGTACTAGGGAGCTCCTACAATGAGCAGTTCTTC.

The chain combines TRBV30 with TRBJ1-3; D call uncertain. V lost 1 base to trimming and J lost 1 base, with 8 bases between them. CDR1 and CDR2 from the germline V gene are GTSNPN and SVGIG (reference sequence). The CDR3 contains 14 residues. CDR3 sequence (DNA): TGTGCCTGGAGTGGGGCTGCTTCTGGAAACACCATATATTTT. Encoded protein: CAWSGAASGNTIYF.

V gene TRBV7-8 combines with J gene TRBJ2-3; D might be TRBD1 (6 bases). This CDR3 has 14 residues. Germline CDR1 is SGHVS and CDR2 is FQNEAQ. V lost 1 base to trimming and J lost 4 bases, with 9 bases between them. The CDR3: CASSLVTGPDTQYF. For the CDR3, the DNA is TGTGCCAGCAGCTTAGTGACAGGACCAGATACGCAGTATTTT.

The gene calls are TRBV19 and TRBJ1-2; TRBD1 agrees at 8 bases. Per the germline V gene, CDR1 is LNHDA and CDR2 is SQIVND (reference sequence). Trimming took 5 bases from V and 6 from J; bases not matched to a gene: 17. This CDR3 comprises 17 residues. The CDR3 DNA is TGTGCCAGTAGTTTACGGCCGGGACAGGCGCGGGGGAATGGCTACACCTTC. It specifies CASSLRPGQARGNGYTF. Combining the CDR3 with reference TRBV19 and TRBJ1-2 gives the whole variable domain DGGITQSPKYLFRKEGQNVTLSCEQNLNHDAMYWYRQDPGQGLRLIYYSQIVNDFQKGDIAEGYSVSREKKESFPLTVTSAQKNPTAFYLCASSLRPGQARGNGYTFGSGTRLTVV.

The V gene is TRBV7-2, the J gene TRBJ1-5; D is unclear. This CDR3 spans 13 amino acids. Trimming pared 0 bases from V and 7 bases from J, leaving 7 bases between. Per the germline V gene, CDR1 is SGHTA and CDR2 is FQGNSA. The CDR3 bases are TGTGCCAGCAGCTTAGCCCCCAGGCAGCCCCAGCATTTT. This sequence encodes CASSLAPRQPQHF.

This chain links TRBV5-6 with TRBJ1-3, with a tentative D call TRBD1 (5 bases). CDR1 SGHDT and CDR2 YYEEEE come from the germline V gene. There are 18 residues in the CDR3. Trimming removed 4 bases from V and 0 bases from J, with 20 bases in between. CDR3 DNA: TGTGCCAGCAGCCTTAGGGGTTGGAGGGAGGTCTCTGGAAACACCATATATTTT. This gives the protein CASSLRGWREVSGNTIYF.

This chain joins TRBV28 and TRBJ2-4, with D possibly TRBD1 on 5 matching bases. V shed 7 bases and J shed 0 bases, with 16 bases lying between them. This CDR3 is 16 amino acids long. In germline, CDR1 is MDHEN, CDR2 SYDVKM. The CDR3 bases are TGTGCCAGCAAAGACACAGGCTCGGGAGCCAAAAACATTCAGTACTTC. This codes for CASKDTGSGAKNIQYF.

The gene calls are TRBV15 and TRBJ1-4, with D perhaps TRBD1 (6 bases). CDR3 length equals 15 residues. Looked up from germline, CDR1 is LNHNV and CDR2 is YYDKDF (reference sequence). With 9 bases removed from V and 0 bases from J, the gap between germline ends came to 14 bases. The CDR3, as DNA: TGTGCCACTAGGACAGACTACGCAACTAATGAAAAACTGTTTTTT. It translates to CATRTDYATNEKLFF.

This clone has a count of ten or more. The rearrangement links TRBV4-1 to TRBJ2-7, with D perhaps matching TRBD2 (5 bases). V was shortened by 0 bases and J by 1 base, with 7 bases between the two germline ends. Germline CDR1 MGHRA, CDR2 YSYEKL. CDR3 length: 14 amino acids. CDR3 protein: CASSQDRDSYEQYF. The CDR3 region has the DNA TGCGCCAGCAGCCAAGATCGGGATTCCTACGAGCAGTACTTC.

The chain links TRBV5-1 to TRBJ2-1; the match to TRBD1 covers 7 bases. CDR1 and CDR2 from the germline V gene are SGHRS and YFSETQ. The ends lost 4 bases at V and 6 bases at J; junction bases unmatched: 7. This CDR3 has 14 amino acids. The CDR3 here is CASSPDRVGNEQFF. CDR3 bases: TGCGCCAGCAGCCCCGACAGGGTCGGCAATGAGCAGTTCTTC.

The genes are TRBV28 and TRBJ2-7; 7 bases map to TRBD2. Per germline, CDR1 MDHEN and CDR2 SYDVKM. J gave up 0 bases and V 3 bases, and 8 bases lay outside the gene matches. The CDR3 consists of 16 residues. The DNA of the CDR3 is TGTGCCAGCAGTTTTCACAGGCGGGGGAGCTCCTACGAGCAGTACTTC. Its translation: CASSFHRRGSSYEQYF. The whole variable domain, filled in from reference TRBV28 and TRBJ2-7, reads DVKVTQSSRYLVKRTGEKVFLECVQDMDHENMFWYRQDPGLGLRLIYFSYDVKMKEKGDIPEGYSVSREKKERFSLILESASTNQTSMYLCASSFHRRGSSYEQYFGPGTRLTVT.

V is TRBV13 and J is TRBJ2-1; no firm D call. Germline values: CDR1 PRHDT, CDR2 FYEKMQ (reference sequence). Trimming removed 2 bases at V and 7 bases at J, with 6 bases between. The CDR3 length is 12 residues. The CDR3 region has the DNA TGTGCCAGCAGCTTAAGCGTGAATGAGCAGTTCTTC. Protein: CASSLSVNEQFF.

This rearrangement joins TRBV2 to TRBJ1-1, with D possibly being TRBD1 (6 bases). The V gene lost 3 bases and the J gene lost 1 base, with 12 bases spanning the gap. CDR3 size: 15 residues. Germline assignment: CDR1 SNHLY and CDR2 FYNNEI. The CDR3 loop is CASSDRGSTNTEAFF. The CDR3 DNA reads as TGTGCCAGCAGTGACAGGGGATCAACGAACACTGAAGCTTTCTTT.

J is TRBJ1-1 and V is TRBV7-9; 7 positions match TRBD1. Looked up from germline, CDR1 is SEHNR and CDR2 is FQNEAQ (reference sequence). There are 16 residues in the CDR3. V lost 5 bases, J lost 0 bases, and 9 bases stayed unmatched. The CDR3 DNA reads TGTGCCAGCAGCATAAGGACAGGCCTATTGAACACTGAAGCTTTCTTT. This translates into CASSIRTGLLNTEAFF.

This clone was seen a few times. V is TRBV7-8 and J is TRBJ1-1, with 8 bases aligning to TRBD1. The length of the CDR3 is 15 residues. V lost 5 bases to trimming and J lost 3 bases; unmatched junction nucleotides: 8. The germline gives CDR1 SGHVS, CDR2 FQNEAQ. CDR3 sequence reads: CASSKRDRIDTEAFF. CDR3 coding DNA: TGTGCCAGCAGCAAAAGGGACAGGATCGACACTGAAGCTTTCTTT.

This chain joins TRBV28 and TRBJ2-1; 8 bases agree with TRBD2. The CDR3 totals 15 residues. V dropped 6 bases and J dropped 8; count of bases not matched to a gene: 12. Germline V gene sequence: CDR1 MDHEN, CDR2 SYDVKM. The CDR3 spells CASRSGLVAFYEQFF. CDR3 in DNA: TGTGCCAGCAGGTCGGGACTAGTGGCGTTCTATGAGCAGTTCTTC.

V usage is TRBV7-9 and J usage is TRBJ1-1, with D possibly being TRBD1 (5 bases). The CDR3 extends over 14 amino acids. Germline-derived CDR1 and CDR2 are SEHNR and FQNEAQ (reference sequence). V gave up 1 base and J gave up 1 base, with 7 bases separating them. In DNA, the CDR3 is TGTGCCAGCAGCTTAGGACAGACGAACACTGAAGCTTTCTTT. It specifies CASSLGQTNTEAFF. The complete variable domain, with remaining parts taken from reference TRBV7-9 and TRBJ1-1, reads DTGVSQNPRHKITKRGQNVTFRCDPISEHNRLYWYRQTLGQGPEFLTYFQNEAQLEKSRLLSDRFSAERPKGSFSTLEIQRTEQGDSAMYLCASSLGQTNTEAFFGQGTRLTVV.

This clone was found once. V gene TRBV2 combines with J gene TRBJ2-6, with D possibly matching TRBD1 (5 bases). Germline loops: CDR1 SNHLY, CDR2 FYNNEI. Trimming removed 2 bases at V and 3 bases at J, with 8 bases between. This CDR3 region has 15 residues. The CDR3 DNA reads TGTGCCAGCAGTGAACAGGGTCTTGGGGCCAACGTCCTGACTTTC. This translates into CASSEQGLGANVLTF.

A single count supports this clone. The chain recombines TRBV24-1 with TRBJ2-1; D is undetermined. The CDR3 has 13 residues. Between the trimmed V and J ends, which lost 6 bases and 5 bases, there was a span of 10 bases. Germline V gives CDR1 KGHDR, CDR2 SFDVKD. As DNA, the CDR3 is TGTGCCACCAGTTCTTTTCCCCACAATGAGCAGTTCTTC. Its translation: CATSSFPHNEQFF.

The chain joins TRBV4-1 to TRBJ2-3; TRBD1 matches 7 bases. The CDR3 is 16 residues long. The germline V gene has CDR1 MGHRA and CDR2 YSYEKL. After removal of 0 bases from V and 0 bases from J, the junction contained 3 bases not matched to a gene. CDR3 protein: CASSQEFRGSTDTQYF. The CDR3 nucleotides are TGCGCCAGCAGCCAAGAATTCAGGGGGAGCACAGATACGCAGTATTTT.

This clone has more than one count but fewer than ten. The chain links TRBV28 to TRBJ1-1; D is uncertain. V lost 7 bases and J 1 base, leaving 4 bases between the germline ends. The CDR3 length is 11 residues. Germline V CDR1 and CDR2: MDHEN, SYDVKM. CDR3 sequence (DNA): TGTGCCAGCATACAGAACACTGAAGCTTTCTTT. It codes for CASIQNTEAFF.

V usage is TRBV21-1 and J usage is TRBJ1-5; the table's TRBD1 call for D was not verified on the DNA. TRBV21-1 is deemed a pseudogene. This CDR3 is 18 amino acids long. The CDR3 here is CASSNPQGTVYSNQPQHF. The CDR3 region has the DNA TGTGCCAGCAGCAACCCTCAGGGGACAGTATATAGCAATCAGCCCCAGCATTTT.